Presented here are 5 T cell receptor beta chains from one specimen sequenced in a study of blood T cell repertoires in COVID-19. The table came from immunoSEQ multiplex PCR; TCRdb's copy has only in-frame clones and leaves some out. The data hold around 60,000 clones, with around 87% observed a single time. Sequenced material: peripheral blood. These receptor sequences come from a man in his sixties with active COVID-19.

CDR3 loop: CASSKLWEVWIADSNQPQHF. The CDR3, as DNA: TGTGCCAGCAGCAAGCTTTGGGAGGTATGGATTGCTGATAGCAATCAGCCCCAGCATTTT. The chain recombines TRBV6-2 or TRBV6-3 with TRBJ1-5; D is unclear. V lost 6 bases and J 0 bases, leaving 27 bases between the germline ends. CDR1 is MNHEY, CDR2 SVGEGT, per germline. CDR3 length: 20 residues.

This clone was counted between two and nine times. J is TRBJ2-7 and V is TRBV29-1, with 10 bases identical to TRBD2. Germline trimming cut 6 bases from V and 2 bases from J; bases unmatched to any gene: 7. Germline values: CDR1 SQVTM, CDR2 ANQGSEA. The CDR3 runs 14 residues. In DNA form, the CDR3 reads TGCAGCGTGATCCCTAGCGGGAGAACCTACGAGCAGTACTTC. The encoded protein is CSVIPSGRTYEQYF.

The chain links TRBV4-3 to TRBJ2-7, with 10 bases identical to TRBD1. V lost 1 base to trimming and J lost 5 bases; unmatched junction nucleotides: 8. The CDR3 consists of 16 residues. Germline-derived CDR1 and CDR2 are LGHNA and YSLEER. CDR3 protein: CASSQVGTGVVHEQYF. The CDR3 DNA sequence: TGCGCCAGCAGCCAAGTTGGGACAGGGGTCGTCCACGAGCAGTACTTC.

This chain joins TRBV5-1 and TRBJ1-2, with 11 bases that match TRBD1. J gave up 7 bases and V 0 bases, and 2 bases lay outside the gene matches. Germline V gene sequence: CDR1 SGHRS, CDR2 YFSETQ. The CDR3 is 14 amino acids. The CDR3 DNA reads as TGCGCCAGCAGCTTGGCGGGGACAGGGGGTGGCTACACCTTC. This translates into CASSLAGTGGGYTF.

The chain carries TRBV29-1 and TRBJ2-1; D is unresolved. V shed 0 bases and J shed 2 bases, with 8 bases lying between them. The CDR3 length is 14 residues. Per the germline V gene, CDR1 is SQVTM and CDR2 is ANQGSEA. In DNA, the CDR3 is TGCAGCGTTGAAGAGGCAGGCCCCTACAATGAGCAGTTCTTC. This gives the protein CSVEEAGPYNEQFF.